This T cell receptor (beta chain) was identified in a study of control samples from healthy donors and cancer patients. The CDR3 is 15 residues long. The germline V gene encodes CDR1 MNHEY and CDR2 SVGAGI. The V end was cut by 1 base, the J end by 4 bases, with 14 bases between. The protocol was immunoSEQ multiplex PCR, while the TCRdb copy is restricted to in-frame clones and leaves out a portion. The sample records some 130,000 clones, about nine tenths being singletons. The rearrangement joins TRBV6-5 to TRBJ2-7; D unresolved. The TCR originated in a man aged 50-60 years with head and neck cancer. The specimen sequenced was PBMCs. CDR3 sequence: CASSYLDGNHYEQYF. CDR3 coding DNA: TGTGCCAGCAGTTACTTGGACGGAAATCATTACGAGCAGTACTTC.